The T cell receptor beta chain described here comes from a study of early T cells in non-severe SARS-CoV-2 infection listed by TCRdb under 2021. Concerning the study at large: Bulk RNA from unsorted whole blood was used for TCR sequencing, so alpha and beta chains could not be paired. General conclusions and limits of the study: VDJdb matching was skewed toward anti-spike CD8 responses and likely underestimated virus-specific expansions by missing private and CD4 specificities.

Set within a cohort of healthcare workers in London, UK, this nested case-control study involved weekly PCR testing of nasopharyngeal swabs along with blood sampling. Healthcare workers were enrolled in the week of the UK lockdown, from 23 to 31 March 2020, and were followed every week for up to 16 weeks. The library was obtained by 5' RACE. This sample was sequenced with a NextSeq 500. To correct for sequencing error and PCR bias, the TCR library protocol tagged individual cDNA molecules with unique molecular identifiers. Both TCR alpha and beta chains were sequenced, and tight co-correlation was observed between alpha and beta sequence abundances in each sample. The authors' analysis ran thus. V gene, J gene and CDR3 annotation of TCR sequences was performed with Decombinator V4. Expanded TCRs were defined as changing significantly between any two time points under a Poisson model with p below 0.0001. TCR abundances were normalised to the total number of TCRs sequenced in each sample and reported as counts per million. MAIT TCRs were defined by TRAV1-2 paired with TRAJ12, TRAJ20 or TRAJ33, and iNKT TCRs by TRAV10 paired with TRAJ18. A search of VDJdb, accessed on 1 November 2021, was run for TCRs annotated to CMV, EBV and SARS-CoV-2, with TCRs annotated for multiple antigens excluded. TCRdb trimmed the raw reads at Q25, called clones with MiXCR and kept productive beta chains. Each entry is one CDR3 protein sequence, shown with its most common DNA and genes. The V and J calls and clone size come from TCRdb's table, not from the authors' own analysis. This sample is represented by around 49,000 distinct CDR3 sequences; roughly 10% of them were singletons. The ten biggest clones cover roughly 22% of the sample.

Worth noting for this clonotype: Its antigen is not yet known. One base away there is no much larger clone; base qualities are not given.

V is clipped by 4 bases and J by 10 bases, and the sequence between their germline boundaries is 2 bases long. From its cysteine to its phenylalanine, the CDR3 spans 8 amino acids. Only the CDR3 part of the read is kept: 24 bases, read in frame from the first base. Taken from the germline V gene (reference sequence), the CDR1 and CDR2 loops are GTSNPN and SVGIG. The rearranged chain carries TRBV30 and TRBJ2-1; a confident D gene designation cannot be given. This TCR derives from an adult who was a healthcare worker with PCR-confirmed SARS-CoV-2 infection or an uninfected control (not recorded which). The sequenced sample was whole blood. The nucleotides are TGTGCCTGGAACGAGCAGTTCTTC. Its protein product is CAWNEQFF. With all but the CDR3 taken from the reference TRBV30 and TRBJ2-1 genes, the full variable domain is: SQTIHQWPATLVQPVGSPLSLECTVEGTSNPNLYWYRQAAGRGLQLLFYSVGIGQISSEVPQNLSASRPQDRQFILSSKKLLLSDSGFYLCAWNEQFFGPGTRLTVL.